The 10 T cell receptor beta chains below come from one sample, sequenced in a study of T cell repertoires in cytomegalovirus infection. MiXCR, applied by TCRdb to the reads, yields one record per CDR3 protein. The sample consists of under 850,000 distinct CDR3 sequences, roughly 33% of them appearing once. Their specific antigens are unknown. Sample: cultured PBMCs, taken from culture after CMV antigen stimulation. The receptors were sampled from a human donor in good health (CMV status not recorded). Some clones in this sample may be carry-over from other donors' samples.

This clonotype was seen a few times. The CDR3 DNA sequence: TGCGCCAGCAGCCAAGATCCGGGGAGGTTGGACACTGAAGCTTTCTTT. Translated, it gives CASSQDPGRLDTEAFF. This chain uses TRBV4-1 with TRBJ1-1; D is unclear. The CDR3 spans 16 residues. The germline V and J ends were trimmed by 0 bases and 3 bases, with 14 bases remaining between them. Germline loops: CDR1 MGHRA, CDR2 YSYEKL.

The table lists this clonotype with a few counts. The CDR3 coding sequence is TGTGCCACCCTATTCGGGGGAGATGGCACTGAAGCTTTCTTT. The encoded protein is CATLFGGDGTEAFF. The V and J genes are TRBV24-1 and TRBJ1-1; D possibly corresponds to TRBD1 (5 bases). CDR1 KGHDR and CDR2 SFDVKD come from the germline V gene. The V and J ends lost 9 bases and 4 bases respectively, with 17 bases between them. This CDR3 region has 14 residues.

This clonotype was found a few times. This chain links TRBV7-6 with TRBJ2-2, with TRBD1 as a possible D gene (6 bases). Per the germline V gene, CDR1 is SGHVS and CDR2 is FNYEAQ. Trimming cost V 3 bases and J 5 bases, with 10 bases left between them. There are 14 residues in the CDR3. CDR3 amino acids: CASSLAGQTGELFF. The CDR3 nucleotides read TGTGCCAGCAGCTTGGCTGGACAGACCGGGGAGCTGTTTTTT.

The chain has TRBV7-9 and TRBJ2-1, with 8 bases lining up with TRBD1. Germline trimming cut 2 bases from V and 9 bases from J; bases unmatched to any gene: 3. Germline-derived CDR1 and CDR2 are SEHNR and FQNEAQ (reference sequence). The CDR3 covers 13 residues. The CDR3 loop reads CASSLKGQAEQFF. DNA for the CDR3: TGTGCCAGCAGCTTAAAGGGACAGGCTGAGCAGTTCTTC.

The table lists this clonotype with a count of one. The CDR3 here is CASSLPPDREGTGNTIYF. The CDR3 nucleotides are TGTGCCAGCAGTTTGCCCCCGGACAGGGAAGGAACTGGAAACACCATATATTTT. The gene calls are TRBV6-6 and TRBJ1-3; 8 bases match TRBD1. CDR3 length: 18 residues. Germline V gene data show CDR1 as MNHNY and CDR2 as SVGAGI (reference sequence). V shed 4 bases and J 2 bases; nucleotides not matched to a gene: 13.

The genes are TRBV19 and TRBJ1-6, with a tentative D call TRBD1 (5 bases). This CDR3 region has 15 residues. With 6 bases removed from V and 5 bases from J, the gap between germline ends came to 14 bases. In germline, CDR1 is LNHDA, CDR2 SQIVND (reference sequence). The CDR3 DNA sequence: TGTGCCAGTAGCGCGGTGACAGTGAATAATTCACCCCTCCACTTT. Protein product: CASSAVTVNNSPLHF.

J is TRBJ2-5 and V is TRBV20-1; 11 bases match TRBD2. The length of the CDR3 is 15 residues. Germline assignment: CDR1 DFQATT and CDR2 SNEGSKA (reference sequence). V dropped 0 bases and J dropped 3; count of bases not matched to a gene: 3. The CDR3 region is CSAREVAGGKETQYF. The CDR3 nucleotides read TGCAGTGCTAGAGAGGTAGCGGGGGGGAAAGAGACCCAGTACTTC.

This CDR3 reads CASSLTMGSRSSGANVLTF. The CDR3 DNA is TGTGCCAGCAGCTTAACGATGGGGAGTCGGAGCTCTGGGGCCAACGTCCTGACTTTC. The V call is TRBV7-8, the J call TRBJ2-6, with D maybe TRBD2 (5 bases). V gave up 2 bases and J gave up 0 bases, with 17 bases separating them. The CDR3 runs to 19 residues. Germline V CDR1 and CDR2: SGHVS, FQNEAQ.

The V gene is TRBV7-6, the J gene TRBJ2-7; 8 nucleotides agree with TRBD1. J was trimmed by 4 bases and V by 1 base; bases with no gene match: 6. The CDR3 totals 15 residues. Germline lookup yields CDR1 SGHVS and CDR2 FNYEAQ. CDR3 bases: TGTGCCAGCAGCTTAGGGCCGCAGGGGGCGTACGAGCAGTACTTC. It encodes CASSLGPQGAYEQYF.

The chain links TRBV7-2 to TRBJ1-1; no clear D. The V and J ends lost 4 bases and 2 bases respectively, with 8 bases between them. CDR3 length: 13 residues. Germline assignment: CDR1 SGHTA and CDR2 FQGNSA. CDR3 sequence: CASSSYPNTEAFF. DNA for the CDR3: TGTGCCAGCAGCTCCTACCCTAACACTGAAGCTTTCTTT. The full variable domain, with the rest looked up from reference TRBV7-2 and TRBJ1-1, is GAGVSQSPSNKVTEKGKDVELRCDPISGHTALYWYRQSLGQGLEFLIYFQGNSAPDKSGLPSDRFSAERTGGSVSTLTIQRTQQEDSAVYLCASSSYPNTEAFFGQGTRLTVV.